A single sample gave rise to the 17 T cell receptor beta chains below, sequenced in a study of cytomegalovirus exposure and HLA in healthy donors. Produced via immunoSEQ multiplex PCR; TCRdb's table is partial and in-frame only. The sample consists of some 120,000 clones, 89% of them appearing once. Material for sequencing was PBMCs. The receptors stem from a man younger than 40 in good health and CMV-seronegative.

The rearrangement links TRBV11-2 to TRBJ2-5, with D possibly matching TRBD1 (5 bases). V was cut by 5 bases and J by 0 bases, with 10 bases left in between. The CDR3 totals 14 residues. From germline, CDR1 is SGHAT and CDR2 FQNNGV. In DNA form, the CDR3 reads TGTGCCAGCAGCCTCCCAGGGAACCAAGAGACCCAGTACTTC. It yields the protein CASSLPGNQETQYF.

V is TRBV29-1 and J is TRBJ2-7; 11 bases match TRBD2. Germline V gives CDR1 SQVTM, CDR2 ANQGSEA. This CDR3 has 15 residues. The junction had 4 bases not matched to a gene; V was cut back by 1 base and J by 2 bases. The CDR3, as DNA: TGCAGCGTTGAAGGCCCGGGACTAGCGGCCTACGAGCAGTACTTC. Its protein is CSVEGPGLAAYEQYF.

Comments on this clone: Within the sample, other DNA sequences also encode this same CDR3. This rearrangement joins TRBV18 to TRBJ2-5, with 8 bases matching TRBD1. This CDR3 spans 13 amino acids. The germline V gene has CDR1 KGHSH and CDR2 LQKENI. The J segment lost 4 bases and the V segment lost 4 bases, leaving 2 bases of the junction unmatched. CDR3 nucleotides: TGTGCCAGCTCACTCGGACAGGGAGAGACCCAGTACTTC. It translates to CASSLGQGETQYF.

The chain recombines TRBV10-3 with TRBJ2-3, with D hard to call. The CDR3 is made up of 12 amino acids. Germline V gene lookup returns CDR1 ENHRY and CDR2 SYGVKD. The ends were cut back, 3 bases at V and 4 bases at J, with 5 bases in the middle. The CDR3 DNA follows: TGTGCCATCAGTGATCGGGCAGATACGCAGTATTTT. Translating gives CAISDRADTQYF.

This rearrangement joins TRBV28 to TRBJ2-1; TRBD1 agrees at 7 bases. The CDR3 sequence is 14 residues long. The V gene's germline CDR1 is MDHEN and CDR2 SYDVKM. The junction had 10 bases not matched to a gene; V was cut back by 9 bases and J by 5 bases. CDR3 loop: CASATGDPNNEQFF. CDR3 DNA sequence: TGTGCCAGTGCCACAGGGGATCCAAACAATGAGCAGTTCTTC.

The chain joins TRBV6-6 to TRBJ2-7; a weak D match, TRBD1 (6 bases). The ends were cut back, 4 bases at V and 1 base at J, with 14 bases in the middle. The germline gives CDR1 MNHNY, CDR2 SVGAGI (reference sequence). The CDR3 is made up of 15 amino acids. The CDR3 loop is CASSSRDIGSYEQYF. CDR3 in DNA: TGTGCCAGCAGTTCCCGGGACATTGGATCCTACGAGCAGTACTTC.

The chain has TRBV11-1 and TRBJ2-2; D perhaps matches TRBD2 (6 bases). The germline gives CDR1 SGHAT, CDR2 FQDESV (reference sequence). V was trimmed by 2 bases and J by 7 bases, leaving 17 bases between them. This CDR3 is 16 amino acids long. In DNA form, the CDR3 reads TGTGCCAGCAGCTTACGGATCGGGGGTCTCAGCGGGGAGCTGTTTTTT. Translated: CASSLRIGGLSGELFF.

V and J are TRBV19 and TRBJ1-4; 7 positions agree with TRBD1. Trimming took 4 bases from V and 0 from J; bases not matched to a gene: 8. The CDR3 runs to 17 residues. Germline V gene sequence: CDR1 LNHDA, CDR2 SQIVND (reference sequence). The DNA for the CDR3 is TGTGCCAGTAGTACCGGACAGGTAGCCGCAACTAATGAAAAACTGTTTTTT. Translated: CASSTGQVAATNEKLFF.

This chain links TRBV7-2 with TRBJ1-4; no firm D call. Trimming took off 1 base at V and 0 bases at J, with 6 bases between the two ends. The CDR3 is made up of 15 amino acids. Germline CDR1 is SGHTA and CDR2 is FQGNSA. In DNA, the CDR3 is TGTGCCAGCAGCTTAGTAATTGCAACTAATGAAAAACTGTTTTTT. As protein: CASSLVIATNEKLFF.

The CDR3 bases are TGTGCCAGCAGCTTAACGAGGACTGAAGCTTTCTTT. This gives the protein CASSLTRTEAFF. V usage is TRBV5-6 and J usage is TRBJ1-1; D gene uncertain. The CDR3 contains 12 residues. Germline lookup yields CDR1 SGHDT and CDR2 YYEEEE. Trimming shortened V by 2 bases and J by 5 bases, and 7 bases separated the two germline ends.

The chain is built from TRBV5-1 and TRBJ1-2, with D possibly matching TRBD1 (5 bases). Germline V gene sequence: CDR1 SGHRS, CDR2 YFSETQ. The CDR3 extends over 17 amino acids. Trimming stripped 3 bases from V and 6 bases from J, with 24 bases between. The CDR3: CASSWEVGQGRLDGYTF. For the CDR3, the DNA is TGCGCCAGCAGCTGGGAGGTGGGGCAGGGACGATTAGATGGCTACACCTTC.

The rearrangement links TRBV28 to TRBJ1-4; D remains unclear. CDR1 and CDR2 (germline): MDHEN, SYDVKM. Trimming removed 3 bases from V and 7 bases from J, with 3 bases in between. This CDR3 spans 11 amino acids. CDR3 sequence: CASSFSEKLFF. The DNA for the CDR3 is TGTGCCAGCAGTTTCTCTGAAAAACTGTTTTTT.

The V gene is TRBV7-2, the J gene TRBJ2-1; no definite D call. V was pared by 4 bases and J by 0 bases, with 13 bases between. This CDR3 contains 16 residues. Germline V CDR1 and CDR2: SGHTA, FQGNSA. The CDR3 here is CASSSRSSSSYNEQFF. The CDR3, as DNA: TGTGCCAGCAGCTCTAGGTCTTCAAGCTCCTACAATGAGCAGTTCTTC.

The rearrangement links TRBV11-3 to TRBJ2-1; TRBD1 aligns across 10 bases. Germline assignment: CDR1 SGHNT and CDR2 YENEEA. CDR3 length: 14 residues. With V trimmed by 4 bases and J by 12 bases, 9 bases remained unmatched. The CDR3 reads CASSSRDRGGLQFF. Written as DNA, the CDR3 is TGTGCCAGCAGCTCGCGGGACAGGGGAGGGCTGCAGTTCTTC.

This chain's CDR3 is CASTPDTYGYTF. The CDR3 bases are TGTGCCAGCACCCCCGACACCTATGGCTACACCTTC. The V gene is TRBV7-2, the J gene TRBJ1-2; no firm D call. Germline V lookup: CDR1 SGHTA, CDR2 FQGNSA. The CDR3 is 12 residues long. Trimming pared 7 bases from V and 4 bases from J, leaving 10 bases between.

DNA for the CDR3: TGTGCCAGCAGTACCGGGACAGCAGACACCATATATTTT. This codes for CASSTGTADTIYF. The V gene is TRBV6-5, the J gene TRBJ1-3; the match to TRBD1 covers 7 bases. The CDR3 has 13 residues. Trimming cost V 5 bases and J 8 bases; bases outside gene matches: 6. The germline CDR1 and CDR2 sequences are MNHEY and SVGAGI.

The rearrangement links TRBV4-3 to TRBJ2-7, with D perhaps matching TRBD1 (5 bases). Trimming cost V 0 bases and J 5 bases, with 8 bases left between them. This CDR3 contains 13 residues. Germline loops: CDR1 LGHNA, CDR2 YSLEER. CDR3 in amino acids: CASSQDQGNEQYF. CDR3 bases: TGCGCCAGCAGCCAAGATCAGGGCAACGAGCAGTACTTC.